What follows is one T cell receptor (beta chain) and its context. Its antigen is still unknown. The sample belongs to a study of early stage breast cancer tumors. Study at large: Most invasive tumors, twelve of 16, were ER+/PR+/HER2-. Whole-study results and caveats: Unsorted bulk genomic DNA sequencing lacked pairing and functional marker data. Enriched TCRB sequences shared across patients were mostly commonly generated sequences.

From germline, CDR1 is MNHEY and CDR2 SMNVEV (reference sequence). The CDR3 sequence is 13 residues long. Trimming left V 5 bases short and J 6 bases short, with 14 bases between. Each sample had two DNA replicates, 0.5 ug blood or roughly 1.4 ug tissue. Profiled with immunoSEQ multiplex PCR; TCRdb holds only in-frame clones, not every one. This sample has just over 70,000 clones, with 70% to 85% found just once. V gene TRBV27 combines with J gene TRBJ2-7, with D possibly TRBD1 on 6 matching bases. Sequencing used blood. The receptor comes from a person aged 60 to 70 with breast cancer. The CDR3 is CASSPYREGEQYF. The CDR3 nucleotides read TGTGCCAGCAGTCCCTACAGGGAAGGCGAGCAGTACTTC.